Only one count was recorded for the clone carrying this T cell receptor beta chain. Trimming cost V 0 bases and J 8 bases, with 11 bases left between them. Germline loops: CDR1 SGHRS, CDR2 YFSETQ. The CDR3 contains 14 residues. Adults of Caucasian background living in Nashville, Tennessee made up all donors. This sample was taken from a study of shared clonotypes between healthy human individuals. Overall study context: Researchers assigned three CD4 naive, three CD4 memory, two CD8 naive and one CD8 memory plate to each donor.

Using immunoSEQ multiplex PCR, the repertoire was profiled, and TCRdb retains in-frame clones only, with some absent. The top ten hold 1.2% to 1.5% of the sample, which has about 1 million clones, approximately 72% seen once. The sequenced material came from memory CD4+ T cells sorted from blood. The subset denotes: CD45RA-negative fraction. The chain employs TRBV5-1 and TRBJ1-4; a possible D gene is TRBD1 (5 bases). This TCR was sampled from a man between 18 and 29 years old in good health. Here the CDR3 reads CASSLERGDEKLFF. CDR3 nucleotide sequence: TGCGCCAGCAGCTTGGAAAGGGGAGACGAAAAACTGTTTTTT. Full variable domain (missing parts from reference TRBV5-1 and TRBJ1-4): KAGVTQTPRYLIKTRGQQVTLSCSPISGHRSVSWYQQTPGQGLQFLFEYFSETQRNKGNFPGRFSGRQFSNSRSEMNVSTLELGDSALYLCASSLERGDEKLFFGSGTQLSVL.